This TCR beta chain was profiled in a study of T cells of healthy individuals. This clonotype was counted only a few times. Trimming shortened V by 0 bases and J by 4 bases, and 15 bases separated the two germline ends. The germline V gene has CDR1 SGHDN and CDR2 FVKESK. The length of the CDR3 is 16 residues. TCRdb re-called the 5' RACE reads through MiXCR, storing one row per CDR3 protein. The sample lists about 57,000 distinct CDR3 sequences, around 15% occurring once. The sequence was obtained from a human donor in good health. J is TRBJ1-1 and V is TRBV14; tentatively, D is TRBD1 (5 bases). The CDR3 nucleotides read TGTGCCAGCAGCCAAGATTTGGGGCGGGGCACCACTGAAGCTTTCTTT. Protein product: CASSQDLGRGTTEAFF.